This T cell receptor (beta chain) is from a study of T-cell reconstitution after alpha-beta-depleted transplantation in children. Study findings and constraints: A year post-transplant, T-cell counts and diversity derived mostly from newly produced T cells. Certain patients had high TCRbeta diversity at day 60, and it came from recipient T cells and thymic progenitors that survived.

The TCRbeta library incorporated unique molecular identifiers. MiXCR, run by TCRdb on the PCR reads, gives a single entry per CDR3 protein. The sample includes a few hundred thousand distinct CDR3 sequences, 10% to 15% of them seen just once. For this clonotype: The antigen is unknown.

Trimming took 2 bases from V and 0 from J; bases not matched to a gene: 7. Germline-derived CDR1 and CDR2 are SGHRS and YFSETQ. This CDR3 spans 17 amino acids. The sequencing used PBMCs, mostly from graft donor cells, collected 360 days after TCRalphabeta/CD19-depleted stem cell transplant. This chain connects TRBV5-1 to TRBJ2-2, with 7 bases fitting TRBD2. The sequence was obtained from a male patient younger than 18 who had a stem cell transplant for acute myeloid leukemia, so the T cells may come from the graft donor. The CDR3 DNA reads TGCGCCAGCAGCTTAAGGCGGGGGTTCGCGAACACCGGGGAGCTGTTTTTT. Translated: CASSLRRGFANTGELFF.